One and the same sample provided the 2 T cell receptor beta chains below, sequenced in a study of T cells in Graves' hyperthyroidism and ophthalmopathy. Authors of the study amplified TCR beta CDR3 regions from RNA transcripts. The study used the HTBI primer set for a first-round RT-PCR of the TCR CDR3. TCRdb processed the multiplex PCR reads anew with MiXCR; each CDR3 protein has one entry. The profile shows about 640,000 distinct CDR3 sequences, about a fifth of them singletons. The sequencing sample was made of blood. The receptors were sampled from a man aged 30 to 45 with Graves' ophthalmopathy.

The V call is TRBV5-1, the J call TRBJ2-1, with 8 bases aligning to TRBD1. This CDR3 comprises 15 residues. Per germline, CDR1 SGHRS and CDR2 YFSETQ. V gave up 3 bases and J gave up 7 bases; unmatched junction bases: 9. The CDR3 region is CASSSLDRGPNEQFF. CDR3 bases: TGCGCCAGCAGCTCCCTCGACAGGGGTCCAAATGAGCAGTTCTTC.

This clonotype occurred a few times. The chain carries TRBV6-1 and TRBJ1-5; D perhaps matches TRBD1 (5 bases). This CDR3 is built from 14 residues. Per germline, CDR1 MNHNS and CDR2 SASEGT. The V end lost 5 bases, the J end lost 4 bases, and 12 bases lay between the germline ends. The chain's CDR3 is CASSTGDPNQPQHF. CDR3 sequence (DNA): TGTGCCAGCAGTACCGGGGACCCTAATCAGCCCCAGCATTTT.